This record concerns one T cell receptor beta chain sequence. Its antigen remains unidentified. The data derive from a study of response to subunit inactivated influenza vaccine. Study-wide findings and caveats: After each seasonal influenza vaccination, few new T cells are recruited, the authors suggested.

TCRdb itself ran the RT-PCR reads through MiXCR, one entry per CDR3 protein. The sample holds 500,000 to 550,000 distinct CDR3 sequences, 20% to 25% seen once. Germline lookup yields CDR1 DFQATT and CDR2 SNEGSKA (reference sequence). V lost 0 bases, J lost 3 bases, and 17 bases lay in between. The CDR3 sequence is 17 residues long. The same sample was also studied in work on T cells expressing NK-cell markers. That source reports: In generating TCR beta cDNA, 5'RACE template switching with UMIs was used. The authors derived TCR beta repertoires from sorted CD3+CD56+NKG2C+, CD3+CD56+NKG2C- and CD3+CD56-NKG2C+ T cells. The sequencing cohort of eight donors included seven HCMV-seropositive individuals and one seronegative individual.

The receptor was isolated from a man in his fifties who received an inactivated influenza vaccine. The gene calls are TRBV20-1 and TRBJ2-2; D is ambiguous. The material sequenced was CD4+ T cells sorted from PBMCs, taken about 11 days after vaccination. In nucleotides, the CDR3 is TGCAGTGCTAGAGATAGCCAGACAAAAAAGTACACCGGGGAGCTGTTTTTT. As protein: CSARDSQTKKYTGELFF.